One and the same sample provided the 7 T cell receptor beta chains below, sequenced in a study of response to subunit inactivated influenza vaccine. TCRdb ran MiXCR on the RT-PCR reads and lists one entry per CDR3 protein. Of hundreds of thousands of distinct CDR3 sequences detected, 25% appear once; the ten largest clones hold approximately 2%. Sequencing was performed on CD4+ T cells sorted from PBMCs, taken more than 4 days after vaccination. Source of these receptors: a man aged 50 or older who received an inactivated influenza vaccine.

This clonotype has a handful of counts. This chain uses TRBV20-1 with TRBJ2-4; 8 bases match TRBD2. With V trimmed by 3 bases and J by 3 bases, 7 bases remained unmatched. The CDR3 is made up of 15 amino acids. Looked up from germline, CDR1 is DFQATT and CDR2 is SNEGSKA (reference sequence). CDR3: CSARAGLGLKNIQYF. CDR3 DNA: TGCAGTGCTAGGGCGGGACTAGGTCTCAAAAACATTCAGTACTTC.

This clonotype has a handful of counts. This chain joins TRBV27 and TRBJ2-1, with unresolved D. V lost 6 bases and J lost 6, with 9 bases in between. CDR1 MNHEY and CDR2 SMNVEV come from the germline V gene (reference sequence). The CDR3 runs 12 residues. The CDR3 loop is CASREVSNEQFF. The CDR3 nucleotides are TGTGCCAGCAGAGAAGTTTCCAATGAGCAGTTCTTC.

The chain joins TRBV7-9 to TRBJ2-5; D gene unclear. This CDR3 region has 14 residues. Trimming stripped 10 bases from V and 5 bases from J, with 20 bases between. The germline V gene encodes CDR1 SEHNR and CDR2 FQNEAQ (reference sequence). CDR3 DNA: TGTGCCACCCATCCCTGGGGTCGTGGGGAGACCCAGTACTTC. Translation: CATHPWGRGETQYF. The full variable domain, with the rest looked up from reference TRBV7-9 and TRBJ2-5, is DTGVSQNPRHKITKRGQNVTFRCDPISEHNRLYWYRQTLGQGPEFLTYFQNEAQLEKSRLLSDRFSAERPKGSFSTLEIQRTEQGDSAMYLCATHPWGRGETQYFGPGTRLLVL.

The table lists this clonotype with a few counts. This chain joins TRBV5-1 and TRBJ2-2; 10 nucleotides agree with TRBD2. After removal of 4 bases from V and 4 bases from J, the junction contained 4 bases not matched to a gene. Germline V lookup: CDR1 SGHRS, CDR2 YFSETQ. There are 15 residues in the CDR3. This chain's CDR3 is CASSPIAGGTGELFF. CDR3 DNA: TGCGCCAGCAGCCCCATAGCGGGAGGCACCGGGGAGCTGTTTTTT.

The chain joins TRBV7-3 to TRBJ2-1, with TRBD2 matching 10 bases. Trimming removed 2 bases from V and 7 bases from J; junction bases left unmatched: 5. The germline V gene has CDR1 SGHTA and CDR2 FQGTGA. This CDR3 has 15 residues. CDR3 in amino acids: CASSLHSSGSNEQFF. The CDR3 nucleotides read TGTGCCAGCAGCTTACACTCTAGCGGGAGTAATGAGCAGTTCTTC.

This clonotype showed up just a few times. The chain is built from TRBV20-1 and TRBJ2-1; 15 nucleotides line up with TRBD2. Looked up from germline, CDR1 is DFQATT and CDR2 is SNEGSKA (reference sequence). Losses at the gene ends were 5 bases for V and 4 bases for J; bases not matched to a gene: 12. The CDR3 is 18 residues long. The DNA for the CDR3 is TGCAGTGCTGGTCCGGGACTAGCGGGGGGCCCTCGATACAATGAGCAGTTCTTC. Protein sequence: CSAGPGLAGGPRYNEQFF.

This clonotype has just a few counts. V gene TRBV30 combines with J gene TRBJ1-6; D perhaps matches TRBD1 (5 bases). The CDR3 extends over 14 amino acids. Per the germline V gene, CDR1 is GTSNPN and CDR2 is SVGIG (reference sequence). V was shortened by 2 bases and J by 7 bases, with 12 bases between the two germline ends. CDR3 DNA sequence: TGTGCCTGGAGTCAGGGCATAGAGAATTCACCCCTCCACTTT. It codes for CAWSQGIENSPLHF.